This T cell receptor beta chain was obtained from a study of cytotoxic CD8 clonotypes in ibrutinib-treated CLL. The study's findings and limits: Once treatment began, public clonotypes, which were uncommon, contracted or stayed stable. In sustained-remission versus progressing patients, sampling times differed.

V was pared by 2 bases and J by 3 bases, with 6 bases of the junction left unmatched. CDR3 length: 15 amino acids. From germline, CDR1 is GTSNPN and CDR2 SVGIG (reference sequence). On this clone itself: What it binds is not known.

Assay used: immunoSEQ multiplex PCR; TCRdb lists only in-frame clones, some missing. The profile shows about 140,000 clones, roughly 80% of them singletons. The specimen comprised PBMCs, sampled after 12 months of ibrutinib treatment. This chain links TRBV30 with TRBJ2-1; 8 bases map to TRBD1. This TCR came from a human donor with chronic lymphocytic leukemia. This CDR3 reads CAWSLGQGDYNEQFF. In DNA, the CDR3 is TGTGCCTGGAGTCTAGGACAGGGCGACTACAATGAGCAGTTCTTC.